The clone carrying this T cell receptor beta chain was counted once. This sample is part of a study of blood T cell repertoires in COVID-19. V was pared by 0 bases and J by 9 bases, with 13 bases between. The CDR3 length is 14 residues. Germline V lookup: CDR1 SGDLS, CDR2 YYNGEE. The repertoire was sequenced with immunoSEQ multiplex PCR; TCRdb's copy has only in-frame clones and lacks some. The repertoire holds 150,000 to 200,000 clones, with 80% to 90% as singletons. The receptor's source is a man aged 60 to 75 with acute or convalescent COVID-19. The chain combines TRBV9 with TRBJ2-1; D unclear. Sequenced material: peripheral blood. CDR3 coding DNA: TGTGCCAGCAGCGTAGCTACGGAGCCCGGTGAGCAGTTCTTC. It is translated as CASSVATEPGEQFF.